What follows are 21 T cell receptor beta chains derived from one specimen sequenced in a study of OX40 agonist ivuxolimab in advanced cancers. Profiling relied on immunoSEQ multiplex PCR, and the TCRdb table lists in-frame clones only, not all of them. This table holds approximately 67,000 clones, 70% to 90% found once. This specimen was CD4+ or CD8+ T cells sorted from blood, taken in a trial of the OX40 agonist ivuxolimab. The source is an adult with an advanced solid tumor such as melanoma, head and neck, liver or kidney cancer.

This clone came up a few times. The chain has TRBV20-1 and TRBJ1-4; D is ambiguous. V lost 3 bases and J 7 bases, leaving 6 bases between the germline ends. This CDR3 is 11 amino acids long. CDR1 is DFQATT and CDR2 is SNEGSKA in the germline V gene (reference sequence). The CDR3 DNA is TGCAGTGCTAGTCAAAGTGAAAAACTGTTTTTT. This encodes CSASQSEKLFF.

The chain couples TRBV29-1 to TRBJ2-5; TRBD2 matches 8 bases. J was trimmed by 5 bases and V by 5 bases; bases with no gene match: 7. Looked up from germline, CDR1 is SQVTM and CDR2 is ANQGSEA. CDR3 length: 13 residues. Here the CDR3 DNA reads TGCAGCGTTTTAAGGCGGGAGGCGGAGACCCAGTACTTC. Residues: CSVLRREAETQYF.

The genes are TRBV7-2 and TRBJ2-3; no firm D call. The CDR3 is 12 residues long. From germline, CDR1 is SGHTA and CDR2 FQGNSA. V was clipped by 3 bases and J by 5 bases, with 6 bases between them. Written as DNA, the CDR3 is TGTGCCAGCAGCTTGTCGTTAGATACGCAGTATTTT. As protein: CASSLSLDTQYF.

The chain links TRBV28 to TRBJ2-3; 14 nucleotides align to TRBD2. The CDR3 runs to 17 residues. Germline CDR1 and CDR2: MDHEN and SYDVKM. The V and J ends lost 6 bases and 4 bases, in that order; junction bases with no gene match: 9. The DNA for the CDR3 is TGTGCCAGCAGCCCCCGGGGACTAGCGGGAGTTGCAGATACGCAGTATTTT. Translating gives CASSPRGLAGVADTQYF. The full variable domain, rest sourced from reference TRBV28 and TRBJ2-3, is DVKVTQSSRYLVKRTGEKVFLECVQDMDHENMFWYRQDPGLGLRLIYFSYDVKMKEKGDIPEGYSVSREKKERFSLILESASTNQTSMYLCASSPRGLAGVADTQYFGPGTRLTVL.

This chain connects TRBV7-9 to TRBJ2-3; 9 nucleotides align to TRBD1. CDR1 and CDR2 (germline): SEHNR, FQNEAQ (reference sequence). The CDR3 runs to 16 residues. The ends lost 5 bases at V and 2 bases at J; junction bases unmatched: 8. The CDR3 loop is CASSPNYRGHTDTQYF. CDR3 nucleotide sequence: TGTGCCAGCAGCCCAAATTACAGGGGGCACACAGATACGCAGTATTTT. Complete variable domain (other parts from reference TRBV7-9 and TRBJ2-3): DTGVSQNPRHKITKRGQNVTFRCDPISEHNRLYWYRQTLGQGPEFLTYFQNEAQLEKSRLLSDRFSAERPKGSFSTLEIQRTEQGDSAMYLCASSPNYRGHTDTQYFGPGTRLTVL.

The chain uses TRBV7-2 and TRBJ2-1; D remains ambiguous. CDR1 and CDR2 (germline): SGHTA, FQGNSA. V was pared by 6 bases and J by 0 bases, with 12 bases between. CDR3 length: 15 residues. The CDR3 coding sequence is TGTGCCAGCAGTTCCGGGCCGAGCTCCTACAATGAGCAGTTCTTC. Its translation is CASSSGPSSYNEQFF.

DNA for the CDR3: TGTGCCAGCAGTTTCCCGTCAGGGAATACCCTTGGCGAGCAGTACTTC. This codes for CASSFPSGNTLGEQYF. The chain carries TRBV28 and TRBJ2-7, with D possibly matching TRBD1 (5 bases). V dropped 3 bases and J dropped 6 bases, with 21 bases sitting between them. CDR1 is MDHEN, CDR2 SYDVKM, per germline. The CDR3 length is 16 residues. Looking up the rest from reference TRBV28 and TRBJ2-7 gives the full variable domain: DVKVTQSSRYLVKRTGEKVFLECVQDMDHENMFWYRQDPGLGLRLIYFSYDVKMKEKGDIPEGYSVSREKKERFSLILESASTNQTSMYLCASSFPSGNTLGEQYFGPGTRLTVT.

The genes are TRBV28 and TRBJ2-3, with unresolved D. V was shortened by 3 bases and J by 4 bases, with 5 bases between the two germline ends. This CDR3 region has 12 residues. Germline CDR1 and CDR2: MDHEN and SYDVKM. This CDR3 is CASSFLADTQYF. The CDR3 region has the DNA TGTGCCAGCAGTTTTCTCGCAGATACGCAGTATTTT.

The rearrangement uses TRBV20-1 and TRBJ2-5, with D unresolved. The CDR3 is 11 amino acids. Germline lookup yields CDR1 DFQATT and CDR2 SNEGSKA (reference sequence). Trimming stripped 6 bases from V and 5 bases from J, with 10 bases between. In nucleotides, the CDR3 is TGCAGTGCAATCCCCACCGAGACCCAGTACTTC. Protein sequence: CSAIPTETQYF.

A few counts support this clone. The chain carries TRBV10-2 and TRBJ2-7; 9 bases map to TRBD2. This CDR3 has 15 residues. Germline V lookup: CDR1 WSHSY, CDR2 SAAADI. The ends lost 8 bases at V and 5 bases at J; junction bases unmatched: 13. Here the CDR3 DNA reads TGCGCCAGCGGCCCCCTTGCGGGAGGGCCCCACGAGCAGTACTTC. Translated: CASGPLAGGPHEQYF.

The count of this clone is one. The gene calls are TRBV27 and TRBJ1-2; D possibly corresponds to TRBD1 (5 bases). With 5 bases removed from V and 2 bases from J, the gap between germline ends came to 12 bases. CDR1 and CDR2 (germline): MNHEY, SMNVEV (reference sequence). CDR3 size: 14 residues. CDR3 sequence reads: CASSQRDSNYGYTF. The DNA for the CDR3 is TGTGCCAGCAGTCAACGGGACTCCAACTATGGCTACACCTTC.

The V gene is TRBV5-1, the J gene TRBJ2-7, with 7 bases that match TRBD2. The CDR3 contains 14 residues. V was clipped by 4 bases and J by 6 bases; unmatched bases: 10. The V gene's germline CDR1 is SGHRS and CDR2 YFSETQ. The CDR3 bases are TGCGCCAGCAGCCCGATGGCGGGAGTCCCCGAGCAGTACTTC. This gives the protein CASSPMAGVPEQYF.

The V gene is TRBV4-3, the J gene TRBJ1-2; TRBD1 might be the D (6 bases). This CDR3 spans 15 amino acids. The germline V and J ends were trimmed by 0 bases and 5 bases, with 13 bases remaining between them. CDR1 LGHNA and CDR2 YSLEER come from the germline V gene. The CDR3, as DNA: TGCGCCAGCAGCCAAGAAAACAGGGTAGATTATGGCTACACCTTC. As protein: CASSQENRVDYGYTF.

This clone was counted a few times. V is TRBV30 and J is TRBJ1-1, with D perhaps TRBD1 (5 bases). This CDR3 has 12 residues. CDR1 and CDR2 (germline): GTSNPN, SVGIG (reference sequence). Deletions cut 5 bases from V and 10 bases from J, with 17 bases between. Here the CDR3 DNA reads TGTGCCTGGGGCCTCTCATCGGGGGGAGCTTTCTTT. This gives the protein CAWGLSSGGAFF.

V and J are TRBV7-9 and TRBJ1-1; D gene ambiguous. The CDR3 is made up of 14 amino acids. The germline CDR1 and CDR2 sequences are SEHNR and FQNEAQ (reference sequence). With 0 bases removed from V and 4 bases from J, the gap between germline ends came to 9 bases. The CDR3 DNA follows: TGTGCCAGCAGCTTAGCGGCGGGAGGCACTGAAGCTTTCTTT. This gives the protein CASSLAAGGTEAFF.

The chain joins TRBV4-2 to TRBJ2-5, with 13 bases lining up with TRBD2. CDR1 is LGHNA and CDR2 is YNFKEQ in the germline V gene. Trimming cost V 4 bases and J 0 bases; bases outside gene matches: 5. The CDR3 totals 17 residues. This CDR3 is CASSPGLAGRHQETQYF. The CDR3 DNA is TGTGCCAGCAGCCCGGGACTAGCGGGACGCCACCAAGAGACCCAGTACTTC.

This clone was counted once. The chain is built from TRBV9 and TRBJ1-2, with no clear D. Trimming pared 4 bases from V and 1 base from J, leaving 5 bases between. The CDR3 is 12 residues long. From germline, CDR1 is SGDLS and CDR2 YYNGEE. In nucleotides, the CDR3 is TGTGCCAGCAGCCTCAGTAACTATGGCTACACCTTC. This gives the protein CASSLSNYGYTF.

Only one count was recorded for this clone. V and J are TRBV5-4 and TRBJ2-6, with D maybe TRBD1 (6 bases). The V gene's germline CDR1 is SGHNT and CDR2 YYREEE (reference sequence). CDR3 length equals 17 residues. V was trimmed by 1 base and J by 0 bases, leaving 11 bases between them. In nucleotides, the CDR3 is TGTGCCAGCAGCTTGACAGGGTCAGTCTCTGGGGCCAACGTCCTGACTTTC. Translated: CASSLTGSVSGANVLTF. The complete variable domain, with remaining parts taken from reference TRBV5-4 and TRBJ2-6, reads ETGVTQSPTHLIKTRGQQVTLRCSSQSGHNTVSWYQQALGQGPQFIFQYYREEENGRGNFPPRFSGLQFPNYSSELNVNALELDDSALYLCASSLTGSVSGANVLTFGAGSRLTVL.

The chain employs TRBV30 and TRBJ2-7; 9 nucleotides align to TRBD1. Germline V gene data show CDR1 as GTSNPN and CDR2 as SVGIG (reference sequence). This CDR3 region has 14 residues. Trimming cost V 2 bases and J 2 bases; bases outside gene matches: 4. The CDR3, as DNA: TGTGCCTGGAGTACCGGGACAGGGCCCTACGAGCAGTACTTC. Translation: CAWSTGTGPYEQYF.

In DNA form, the CDR3 reads TGTGCCAGCAGCTTAGCCGGGACAGGGGACACTGAAGCTTTCTTT. This gives the protein CASSLAGTGDTEAFF. V usage is TRBV11-2 and J usage is TRBJ1-1; TRBD1 aligns across 10 bases. The CDR3 runs 15 residues. Germline CDR1 is SGHAT and CDR2 is FQNNGV. J was trimmed by 3 bases and V by 1 base; bases with no gene match: 2. The full variable domain, its missing parts supplied by reference TRBV11-2 and TRBJ1-1, is EAGVAQSPRYKIIEKRQSVAFWCNPISGHATLYWYQQILGQGPKLLIQFQNNGVVDDSQLPKDRFSAERLKGVDSTLKIQPAKLEDSAVYLCASSLAGTGDTEAFFGQGTRLTVV.

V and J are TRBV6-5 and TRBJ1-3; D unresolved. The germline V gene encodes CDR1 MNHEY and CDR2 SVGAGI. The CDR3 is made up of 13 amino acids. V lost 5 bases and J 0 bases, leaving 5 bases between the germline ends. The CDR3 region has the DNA TGTGCCAGCAGTAAACTCTCTGGAAACACCATATATTTT. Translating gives CASSKLSGNTIYF.